These 9 T cell receptor beta chains originate from one sample sequenced in a study of blood T cell repertoires in COVID-19. Sequenced by immunoSEQ multiplex PCR; TCRdb stores in-frame clones only, minus some. The repertoire holds over 250,000 clones, with about 92% as singletons. The sequenced sample consisted of PBMCs or T cells enriched from blood (not recorded which). All receptors derive from a man between 60 and 70 years old who had recovered from COVID-19.

CDR3 nucleotide sequence: TGTGCCAGCAGCTCCATCTACAAGGGGCAAGATACGCAGTATTTT. Protein: CASSSIYKGQDTQYF. The chain couples TRBV7-8 to TRBJ2-3; perhaps TRBD1 as D (5 bases). Germline lookup yields CDR1 SGHVS and CDR2 FQNEAQ. V lost 4 bases, J lost 5 bases, and 16 bases lay in between. The CDR3 runs to 15 residues. Based on the CDR3 plus reference TRBV7-8 and TRBJ2-3, the full variable domain is GAGVSQSPRYKVAKRGQDVALRCDPISGHVSLFWYQQALGQGPEFLTYFQNEAQLDKSGLPSDRFFAERPEGSVSTLKIQRTQQEDSAVYLCASSSIYKGQDTQYFGPGTRLTVL.

The chain employs TRBV21-1 and TRBJ2-5; the table names TRBD1, a call not compared with the DNA. TRBV21-1 is assigned pseudogene status. This CDR3 comprises 17 residues. CDR3 nucleotides: TGTGCCAGCAGCCCTCACCTGGGGGCGGGTGGCCAAGAGACCCAGTACTTC. Residues: CASSPHLGAGGQETQYF.

J is TRBJ2-5 and V is TRBV13; 7 bases map to TRBD1. Germline CDR1 PRHDT, CDR2 FYEKMQ (reference sequence). The CDR3 is 17 residues long. Trimming at V came to 0 bases and at J to 2 bases, leaving 9 bases not matched to a gene. In nucleotides, the CDR3 is TGTGCCAGCAGCTTAGGACAGGGGAAACCATCACAAGAGACCCAGTACTTC. Translating it yields CASSLGQGKPSQETQYF. The complete variable domain, with remaining parts taken from reference TRBV13 and TRBJ2-5, reads AAGVIQSPRHLIKEKRETATLKCYPIPRHDTVYWYQQGPGQDPQFLISFYEKMQSDKGSIPDRFSAQQFSDYHSELNMSSLELGDSALYFCASSLGQGKPSQETQYFGPGTRLLVL.

V and J are TRBV9 and TRBJ1-4; a weak D match, TRBD1 (5 bases). V lost 2 bases and J lost 4, with 15 bases in between. This CDR3 region has 16 residues. Germline CDR1 SGDLS, CDR2 YYNGEE. As DNA, the CDR3 is TGTGCCAGCAGCGTTACAACGGGACTCCGTAATGAAAAACTGTTTTTT. It translates to CASSVTTGLRNEKLFF.

V is TRBV6-5 and J is TRBJ2-7; 9 nucleotides match TRBD1. The CDR3 is 15 amino acids. Germline V gene data show CDR1 as MNHEY and CDR2 as SVGAGI. V shed 5 bases, J shed 0 bases, and the junction held 5 bases outside the gene matches. The CDR3, as DNA: TGTGCCAGCAGTCAACGACAGGGGGGCTCCTACGAGCAGTACTTC. This encodes CASSQRQGGSYEQYF.

This rearrangement joins TRBV9 to TRBJ1-2; 9 bases agree with TRBD1. V dropped 2 bases and J dropped 4; count of bases not matched to a gene: 3. In germline, CDR1 is SGDLS, CDR2 YYNGEE. CDR3 length: 14 residues. CDR3 protein: CASSVGQGLYGYTF. The CDR3 bases are TGTGCCAGCAGCGTGGGACAGGGACTCTATGGCTACACCTTC.

The CDR3 DNA reads as TGTGCCTGGAGTGCAGGGACTTCGCTGGCCCAGTACTTC. The encoded protein is CAWSAGTSLAQYF. The chain joins TRBV30 to TRBJ2-5, with a possible D match to TRBD2 (6 bases). CDR3 length equals 13 residues. With 1 base removed from V and 9 bases from J, the gap between germline ends came to 15 bases. Germline values: CDR1 GTSNPN, CDR2 SVGIG (reference sequence).

This chain uses TRBV7-8 with TRBJ1-4; D uncertain. The CDR3 covers 15 residues. V shed 2 bases and J shed 6 bases, with 13 bases lying between them. The V gene's germline CDR1 is SGHVS and CDR2 FQNEAQ. CDR3 DNA: TGTGCCAGCAGCTTACGTCCCAGCGCCGATGAAAAACTGTTTTTT. It encodes CASSLRPSADEKLFF.

The rearrangement links TRBV7-2 to TRBJ1-1, with 8 bases matching TRBD1. The CDR3 contains 14 residues. V lost 5 bases and J lost 5; bases outside the gene matches: 7. Germline V CDR1 and CDR2: SGHTA, FQGNSA. CDR3 amino acids: CASSGRTGRTEAFF. The CDR3 nucleotides read TGTGCCAGCAGCGGAAGGACAGGGCGGACTGAAGCTTTCTTT. The full variable domain, completed using reference TRBV7-2 and TRBJ1-1, is GAGVSQSPSNKVTEKGKDVELRCDPISGHTALYWYRQSLGQGLEFLIYFQGNSAPDKSGLPSDRFSAERTGGSVSTLTIQRTQQEDSAVYLCASSGRTGRTEAFFGQGTRLTVV.